This TCR beta chain was captured by sequencing in a study of blood T cell repertoires in COVID-19. TCRdb's table, derived via immunoSEQ multiplex PCR, lists solely in-frame clones and lacks some. The table includes approximately 320,000 clones, around 85% detected once. This clone appeared once. This receptor was obtained from a human donor in a cohort sampled during active COVID-19. Sequencing was done on a sample of peripheral blood.

This chain's CDR3 is CASSRDPKGNTIYF. The CDR3 nucleotides are TGTGCCAGCTCACGAGACCCAAAGGGGAACACCATATATTTT. The V and J genes are TRBV18 and TRBJ1-3; weak D call: TRBD1 (5 bases). CDR3 length: 14 amino acids. In germline, CDR1 is KGHSH, CDR2 LQKENI. V was trimmed by 4 bases and J by 7 bases, leaving 14 bases between them.